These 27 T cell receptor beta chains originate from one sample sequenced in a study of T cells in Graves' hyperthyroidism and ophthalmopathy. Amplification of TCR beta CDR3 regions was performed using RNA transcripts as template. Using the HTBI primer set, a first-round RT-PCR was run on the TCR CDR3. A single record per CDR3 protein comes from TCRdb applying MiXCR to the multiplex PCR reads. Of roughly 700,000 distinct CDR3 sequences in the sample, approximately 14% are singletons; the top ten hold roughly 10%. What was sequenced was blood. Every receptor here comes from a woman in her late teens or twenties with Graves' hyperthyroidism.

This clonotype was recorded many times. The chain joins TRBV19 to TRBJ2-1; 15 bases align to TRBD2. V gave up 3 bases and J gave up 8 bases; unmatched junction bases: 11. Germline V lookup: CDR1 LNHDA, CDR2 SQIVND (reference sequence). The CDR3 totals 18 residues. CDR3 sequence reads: CASSITPGTSGRRYEQFF. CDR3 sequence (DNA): TGTGCCAGTAGTATTACGCCCGGGACTAGCGGGAGGAGGTATGAGCAGTTCTTC.

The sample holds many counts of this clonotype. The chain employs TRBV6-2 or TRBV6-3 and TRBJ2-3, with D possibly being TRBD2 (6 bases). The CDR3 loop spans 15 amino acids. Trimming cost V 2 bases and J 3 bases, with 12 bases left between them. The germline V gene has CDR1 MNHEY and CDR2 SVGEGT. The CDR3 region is CASSYGGFRTDTQYF. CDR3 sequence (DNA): TGTGCCAGCAGTTACGGAGGGTTTAGGACAGATACGCAGTATTTT.

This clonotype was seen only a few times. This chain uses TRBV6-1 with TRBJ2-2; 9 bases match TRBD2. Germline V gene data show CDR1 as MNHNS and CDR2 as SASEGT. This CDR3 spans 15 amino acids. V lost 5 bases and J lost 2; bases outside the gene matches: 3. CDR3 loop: CASSWTSDNTGELFF. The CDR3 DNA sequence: TGTGCCAGCAGTTGGACTAGCGATAACACCGGGGAGCTGTTTTTT.

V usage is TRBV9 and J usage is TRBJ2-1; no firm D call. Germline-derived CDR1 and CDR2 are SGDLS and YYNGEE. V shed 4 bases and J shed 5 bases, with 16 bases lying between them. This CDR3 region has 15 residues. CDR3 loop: CASSPGPLGNNEQFF. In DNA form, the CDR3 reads TGTGCCAGCAGCCCCGGGCCCCTAGGCAACAATGAGCAGTTCTTC.

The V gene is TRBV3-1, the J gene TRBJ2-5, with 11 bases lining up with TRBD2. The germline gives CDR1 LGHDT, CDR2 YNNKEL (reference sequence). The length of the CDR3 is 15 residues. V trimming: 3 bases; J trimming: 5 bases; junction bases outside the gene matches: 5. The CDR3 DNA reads TGTGCCAGCAGCCATCGACTAGCGGGGTGGGAGACCCAGTACTTC. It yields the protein CASSHRLAGWETQYF.

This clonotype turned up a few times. The CDR3 region has the DNA TGCAGCGTTGATGGAGGGAACACTGAAGCTTTCTTT. Its translation is CSVDGGNTEAFF. The chain carries TRBV29-1 and TRBJ1-1; no firm D call. CDR3 size: 12 residues. Germline V gene data show CDR1 as SQVTM and CDR2 as ANQGSEA. V was pared by 3 bases and J by 1 base, with 6 bases between.

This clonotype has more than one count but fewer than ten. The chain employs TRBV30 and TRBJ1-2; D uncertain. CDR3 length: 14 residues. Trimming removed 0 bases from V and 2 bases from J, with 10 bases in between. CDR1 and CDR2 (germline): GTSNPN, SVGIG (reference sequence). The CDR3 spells CAWSVSAANYGYTF. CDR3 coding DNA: TGTGCCTGGAGTGTGTCAGCTGCAAACTATGGCTACACCTTC.

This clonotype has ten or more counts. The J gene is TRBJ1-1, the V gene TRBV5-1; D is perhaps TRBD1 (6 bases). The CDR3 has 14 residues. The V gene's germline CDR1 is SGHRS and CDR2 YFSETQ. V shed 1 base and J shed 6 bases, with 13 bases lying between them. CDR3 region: CASSLYAGAAEAFF. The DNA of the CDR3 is TGCGCCAGCAGCTTGTATGCAGGGGCGGCTGAAGCTTTCTTT.

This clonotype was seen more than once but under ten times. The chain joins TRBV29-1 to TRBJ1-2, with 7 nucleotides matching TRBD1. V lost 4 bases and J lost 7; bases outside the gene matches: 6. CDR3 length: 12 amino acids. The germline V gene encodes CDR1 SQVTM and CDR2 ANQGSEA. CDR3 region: CSVGQGVGGYTF. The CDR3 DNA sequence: TGCAGCGTTGGTCAGGGGGTTGGTGGCTACACCTTC. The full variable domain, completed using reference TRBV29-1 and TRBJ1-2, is SAVISQKPSRDICQRGTSLTIQCQVDSQVTMMFWYRQQPGQSLTLIATANQGSEATYESGFVIDKFPISRPNLTFSTLTVSNMSPEDSSIYLCSVGQGVGGYTFGSGTRLTVV.

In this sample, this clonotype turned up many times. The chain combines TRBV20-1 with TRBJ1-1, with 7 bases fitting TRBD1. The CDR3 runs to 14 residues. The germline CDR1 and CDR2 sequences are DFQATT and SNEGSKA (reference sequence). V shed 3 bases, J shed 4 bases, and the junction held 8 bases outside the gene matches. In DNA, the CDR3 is TGCAGTGCTAGCCAGGGGGGTATGAGCACTGAAGCTTTCTTT. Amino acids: CSASQGGMSTEAFF.

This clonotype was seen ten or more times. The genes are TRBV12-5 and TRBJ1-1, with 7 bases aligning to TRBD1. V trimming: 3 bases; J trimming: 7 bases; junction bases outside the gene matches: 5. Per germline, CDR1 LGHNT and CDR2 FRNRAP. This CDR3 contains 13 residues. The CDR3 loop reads CASGLGWDSEAFF. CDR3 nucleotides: TGTGCTAGTGGTTTAGGCTGGGACAGTGAAGCTTTCTTT.

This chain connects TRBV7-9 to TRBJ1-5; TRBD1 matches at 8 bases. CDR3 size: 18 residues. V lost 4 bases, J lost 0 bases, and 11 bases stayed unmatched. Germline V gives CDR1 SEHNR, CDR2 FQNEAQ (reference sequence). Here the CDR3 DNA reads TGTGCCAGCAGCTCCACAGCCGGGGGACAGGATAGCAATCAGCCCCAGCATTTT. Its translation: CASSSTAGGQDSNQPQHF. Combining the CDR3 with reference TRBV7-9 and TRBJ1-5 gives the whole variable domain DTGVSQNPRHKITKRGQNVTFRCDPISEHNRLYWYRQTLGQGPEFLTYFQNEAQLEKSRLLSDRFSAERPKGSFSTLEIQRTEQGDSAMYLCASSSTAGGQDSNQPQHFGDGTRLSIL.

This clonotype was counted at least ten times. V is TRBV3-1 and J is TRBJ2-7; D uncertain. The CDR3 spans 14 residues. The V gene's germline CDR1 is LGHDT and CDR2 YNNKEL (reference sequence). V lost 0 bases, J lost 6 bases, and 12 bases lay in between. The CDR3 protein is CASSQDHGPGEQYF. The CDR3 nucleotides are TGTGCCAGCAGCCAAGATCACGGCCCCGGCGAGCAGTACTTC.

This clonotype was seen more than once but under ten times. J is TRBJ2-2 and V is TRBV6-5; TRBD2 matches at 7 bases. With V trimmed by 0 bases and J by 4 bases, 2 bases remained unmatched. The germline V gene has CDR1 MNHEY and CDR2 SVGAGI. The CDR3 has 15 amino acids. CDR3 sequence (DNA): TGTGCCAGCAGTTACTCTTGGGGGGGCACCGGGGAGCTGTTTTTT. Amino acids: CASSYSWGGTGELFF.

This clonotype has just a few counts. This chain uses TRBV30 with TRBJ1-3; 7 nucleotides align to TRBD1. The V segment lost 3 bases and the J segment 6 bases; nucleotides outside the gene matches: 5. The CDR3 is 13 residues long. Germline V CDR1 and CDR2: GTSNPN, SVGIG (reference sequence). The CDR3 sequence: CAWRTGQQNTIYF. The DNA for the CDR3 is TGTGCCTGGAGAACGGGACAGCAAAACACCATATATTTT.

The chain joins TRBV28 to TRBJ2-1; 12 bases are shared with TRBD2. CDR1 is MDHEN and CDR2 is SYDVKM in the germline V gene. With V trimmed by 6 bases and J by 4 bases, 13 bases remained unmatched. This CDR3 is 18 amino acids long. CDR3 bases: TGTGCCAGCAGCCTCACCCCCGATACTAGCGGGAGGTACAATGAGCAGTTCTTC. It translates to CASSLTPDTSGRYNEQFF.

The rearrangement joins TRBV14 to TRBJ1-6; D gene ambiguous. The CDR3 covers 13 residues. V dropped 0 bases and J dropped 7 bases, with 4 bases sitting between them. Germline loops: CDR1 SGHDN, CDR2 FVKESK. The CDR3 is CASSQDANSPLHF. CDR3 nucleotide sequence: TGTGCCAGCAGCCAAGACGCCAATTCACCCCTCCACTTT.

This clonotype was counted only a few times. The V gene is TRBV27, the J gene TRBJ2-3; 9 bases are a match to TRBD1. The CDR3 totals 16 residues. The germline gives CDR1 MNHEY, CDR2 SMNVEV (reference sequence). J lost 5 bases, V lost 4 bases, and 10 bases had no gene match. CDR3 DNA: TGTGCCAGCAGTTGGACAGGGGTTGGAGATAGAGATACGCAGTATTTT. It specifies CASSWTGVGDRDTQYF.

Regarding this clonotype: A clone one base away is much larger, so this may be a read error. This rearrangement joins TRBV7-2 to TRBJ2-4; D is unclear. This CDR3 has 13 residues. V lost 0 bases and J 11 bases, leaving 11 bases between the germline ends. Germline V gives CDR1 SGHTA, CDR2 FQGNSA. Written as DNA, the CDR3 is TGTGCCAGCAGCTTAGCGCTTCAGCTTCTTCAGTACTTC. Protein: CASSLALQLLQYF.

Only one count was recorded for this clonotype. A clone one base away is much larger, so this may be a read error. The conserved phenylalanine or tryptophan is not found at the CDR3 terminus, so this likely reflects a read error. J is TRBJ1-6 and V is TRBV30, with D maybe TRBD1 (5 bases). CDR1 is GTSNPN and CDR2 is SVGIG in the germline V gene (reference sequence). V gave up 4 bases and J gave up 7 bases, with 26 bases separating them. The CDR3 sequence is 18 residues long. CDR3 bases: TGTGCCTGGACAGCCGACCGGACATCCCGGTTCGGAAATTCACCCCTCCACTCT. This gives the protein CAWTADRTSRFGNSPLHS.

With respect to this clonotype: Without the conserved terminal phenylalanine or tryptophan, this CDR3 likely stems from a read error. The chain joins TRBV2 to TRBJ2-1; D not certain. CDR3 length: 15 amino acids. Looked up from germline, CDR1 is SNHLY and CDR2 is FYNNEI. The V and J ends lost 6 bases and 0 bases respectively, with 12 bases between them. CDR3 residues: CASRLSRSSYNEQFS. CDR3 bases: TGTGCCAGCAGACTGTCTAGGAGCTCCTACAATGAGCAGTTCTCC.

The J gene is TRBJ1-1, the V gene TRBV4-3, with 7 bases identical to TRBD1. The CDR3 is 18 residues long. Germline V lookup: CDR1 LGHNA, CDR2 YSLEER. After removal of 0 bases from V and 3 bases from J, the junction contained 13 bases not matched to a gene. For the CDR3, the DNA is TGCGCCAGCAGCCAAGATAGCGCGGGGGGGACAGCCGACACTGAAGCTTTCTTT. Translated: CASSQDSAGGTADTEAFF.

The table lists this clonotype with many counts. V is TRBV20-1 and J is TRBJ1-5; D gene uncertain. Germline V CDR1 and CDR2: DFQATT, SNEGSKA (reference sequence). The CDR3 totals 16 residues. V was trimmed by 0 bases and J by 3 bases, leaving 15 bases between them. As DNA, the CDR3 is TGCAGTGCTAGAGATCCCCTCCGTGTTGACAATCAGCCCCAGCATTTT. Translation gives CSARDPLRVDNQPQHF.

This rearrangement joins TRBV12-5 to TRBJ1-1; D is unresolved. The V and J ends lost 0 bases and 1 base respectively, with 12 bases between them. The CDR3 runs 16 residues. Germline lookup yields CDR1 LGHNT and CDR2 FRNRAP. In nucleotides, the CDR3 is TGTGCTAGTGGTTTGGTAGCATTGGGGAGGAACACTGAAGCTTTCTTT. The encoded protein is CASGLVALGRNTEAFF.

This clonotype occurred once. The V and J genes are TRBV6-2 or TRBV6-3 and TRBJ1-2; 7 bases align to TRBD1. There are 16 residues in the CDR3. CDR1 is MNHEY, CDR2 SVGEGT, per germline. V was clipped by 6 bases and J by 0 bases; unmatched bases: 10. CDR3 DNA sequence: TGTGCCAGCAGCCTCGGGACAGCAAAAGCTAACTATGGCTACACCTTC. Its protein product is CASSLGTAKANYGYTF.

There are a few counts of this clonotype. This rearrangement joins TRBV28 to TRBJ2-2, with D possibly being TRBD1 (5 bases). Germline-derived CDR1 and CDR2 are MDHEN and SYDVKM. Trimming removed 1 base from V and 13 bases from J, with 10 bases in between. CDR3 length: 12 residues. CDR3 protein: CASSLSDNWLFF. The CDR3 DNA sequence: TGTGCCAGCAGTTTATCGGACAACTGGCTGTTTTTT.

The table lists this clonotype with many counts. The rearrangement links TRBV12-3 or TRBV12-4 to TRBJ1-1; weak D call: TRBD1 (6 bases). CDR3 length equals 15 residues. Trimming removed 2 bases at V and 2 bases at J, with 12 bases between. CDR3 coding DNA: TGTGCCAGCAGTTTATTTGGGGGGCGAAACACTGAAGCTTTCTTT. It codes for CASSLFGGRNTEAFF.